These 10 T cell receptor beta chains originate from one sample sequenced in a study of blood T cell repertoires in COVID-19. Profiling relied on immunoSEQ multiplex PCR, and the TCRdb table lists in-frame clones only, not all of them. In the table there are some 150,000 clones, roughly 84% of which are singletons. Sequences were obtained from peripheral blood. The receptors here all came from a human donor with acute or convalescent COVID-19. The donor label of this sample is uncertain.

This clone was seen only a few times. The chain has TRBV4-1 and TRBJ2-1, with D possibly being TRBD1 (7 bases). This CDR3 spans 15 amino acids. Deletions cut 1 base from V and 8 bases from J, with 15 bases between. Germline CDR1 reads MGHRA; CDR2 reads YSYEKL. The CDR3 DNA reads as TGCGCCAGCAGCCAAGTGGGTCAGGGGGGCGATGAGCAGTTCTTC. This gives the protein CASSQVGQGGDEQFF.

The gene calls are TRBV10-3 and TRBJ2-7, with D tentatively TRBD2 (5 bases). The germline gives CDR1 ENHRY, CDR2 SYGVKD. The V end was cut by 10 bases, the J end by 1 base, with 20 bases between. The CDR3 has 15 amino acids. The CDR3 is CATTPGPGVSYEQYF. The CDR3 DNA reads TGTGCCACCACCCCGGGTCCCGGGGTTTCCTACGAGCAGTACTTC.

This clone was counted a single time. The chain has TRBV4-1 and TRBJ2-1; 10 bases agree with TRBD2. This CDR3 comprises 16 residues. J was trimmed by 10 bases and V by 0 bases; bases with no gene match: 9. Germline values: CDR1 MGHRA, CDR2 YSYEKL. CDR3 bases: TGCGCCAGCAGCCAAGATCTAAGCGGGGGGGCGTGGGAGCAGTTCTTC. It translates to CASSQDLSGGAWEQFF.

This clone appeared once. The chain links TRBV7-9 to TRBJ2-7; 7 bases fit TRBD1. Germline V lookup: CDR1 SEHNR, CDR2 FQNEAQ (reference sequence). Losses at the gene ends were 5 bases for V and 1 base for J; bases not matched to a gene: 11. There are 16 residues in the CDR3. CDR3 bases: TGTGCCAGCAGCCCACTAACCTTGGGACAGTCCTACGAGCAGTACTTC. Its translation: CASSPLTLGQSYEQYF.

This chain connects TRBV2 to TRBJ2-7; TRBD1 agrees at 8 bases. The CDR3 length is 15 residues. V lost 6 bases, J lost 7 bases, and 14 bases stayed unmatched. The germline gives CDR1 SNHLY, CDR2 FYNNEI. CDR3 region: CASSPRTGYLKEQYF. In DNA, the CDR3 is TGTGCCAGCAGCCCCAGGACAGGGTACTTGAAGGAGCAGTACTTC.

The CDR3 loop reads CASSSQGSATEAFF. CDR3 coding DNA: TGTGCCAGCAGCTCCCAGGGGTCGGCCACTGAAGCTTTCTTT. The chain has TRBV7-3 and TRBJ1-1, with D tentatively TRBD1 (6 bases). Trimming shortened V by 4 bases and J by 4 bases, and 13 bases separated the two germline ends. The CDR3 totals 14 residues. CDR1 is SGHTA, CDR2 FQGTGA, per germline.

This clone was observed once. The chain uses TRBV19 and TRBJ1-1; TRBD1 is a possible D gene (5 bases). Germline V gene sequence: CDR1 LNHDA, CDR2 SQIVND (reference sequence). The CDR3 extends over 13 amino acids. V was shortened by 9 bases and J by 2 bases, with 13 bases between the two germline ends. CDR3 residues: CASADRDNTEAFF. CDR3 nucleotides: TGTGCCAGCGCAGACAGAGATAACACTGAAGCTTTCTTT.

The V and J genes are TRBV5-4 and TRBJ1-6, with a possible D match to TRBD1 (6 bases). Per the germline V gene, CDR1 is SGHNT and CDR2 is YYREEE (reference sequence). The CDR3 contains 17 residues. Trimming cost V 1 base and J 0 bases, with 11 bases left between them. The CDR3: CASSLSGASSYNSPLHF. The CDR3 nucleotides read TGTGCCAGCAGCTTGTCAGGGGCAAGCTCCTATAATTCACCCCTCCACTTT.

The CDR3 DNA reads TGTGCCAGCAGCTCCGACAGGAACACTGAAGCTTTCTTT. Amino acids: CASSSDRNTEAFF. The rearrangement links TRBV7-2 to TRBJ1-1; maybe TRBD1 (5 bases). V was shortened by 4 bases and J by 1 base, with 7 bases between the two germline ends. The V gene's germline CDR1 is SGHTA and CDR2 FQGNSA. The CDR3 is made up of 13 amino acids.

V and J are TRBV27 and TRBJ1-5; the D is unclear. The CDR3 contains 13 residues. V lost 6 bases and J lost 0, with 6 bases in between. Germline CDR1 reads MNHEY; CDR2 reads SMNVEV (reference sequence). CDR3 residues: CASRRYSNQPQHF. The CDR3 bases are TGTGCCAGCAGGAGATATAGCAATCAGCCCCAGCATTTT.